The 2 T cell receptor beta chains given below trace back to one sample, sequenced in a study of response to subunit inactivated influenza vaccine. Using its own MiXCR run on the RT-PCR reads, TCRdb lists one record per CDR3 protein. This repertoire shows some 500,000 distinct CDR3 sequences, more than 15% found once; its top ten account for 3% to 3.5%. Sample: CD4+ T cells sorted from PBMCs, taken 23 to 25 months after vaccination. These receptors were taken from a man between 50 and 70 years old who received an inactivated influenza vaccine.

This chain uses TRBV7-9 with TRBJ2-2, with TRBD1 matching over 7 bases. This CDR3 comprises 16 residues. V shed 5 bases, J shed 3 bases, and the junction held 9 bases outside the gene matches. The germline V gene encodes CDR1 SEHNR and CDR2 FQNEAQ (reference sequence). The DNA for the CDR3 is TGTGCCAGCAGCGGATTCCGGGACAGTTACACCGGGGAGCTGTTTTTT. Translated: CASSGFRDSYTGELFF.

Many counts were recorded for this clonotype. The chain carries TRBV20-1 and TRBJ2-1; D remains ambiguous. From germline, CDR1 is DFQATT and CDR2 SNEGSKA (reference sequence). This CDR3 comprises 14 residues. V was shortened by 0 bases and J by 6 bases, with 12 bases between the two germline ends. CDR3 in DNA: TGCAGTGCTAGAGATATCGAGCCTACCAATGAGCAGTTCTTC. The encoded protein is CSARDIEPTNEQFF.